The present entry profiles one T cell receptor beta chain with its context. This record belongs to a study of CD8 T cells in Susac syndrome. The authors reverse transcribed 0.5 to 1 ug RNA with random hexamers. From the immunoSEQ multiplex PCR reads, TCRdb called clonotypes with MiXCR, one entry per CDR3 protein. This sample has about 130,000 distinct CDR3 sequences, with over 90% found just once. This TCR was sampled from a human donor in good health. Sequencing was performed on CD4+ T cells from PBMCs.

The CDR3 DNA sequence: TGTGCCAGCAGTGCCACAGGGGATAGCGGGGAGCTGTTTTTT. As protein: CASSATGDSGELFF. This chain uses TRBV6-2 or TRBV6-3 with TRBJ2-2; 7 positions agree with TRBD1. Germline assignment: CDR1 MNHEY and CDR2 SVGEGT. The CDR3 covers 14 residues. J gave up 7 bases and V 5 bases, and 7 bases lay outside the gene matches.